This T cell receptor (beta chain) was retrieved from a study of blood T cell repertoires in COVID-19. As for the study in general: Whether acute or convalescent, the COVID-19 samples came from the United States, Italy and Spain. T cells, B-cell-depleted T cells, or PBMCs supplied cDNA or gDNA.

How the authors handled the data: Reference gene primer amplification yielded estimated nucleated cell counts. Clones were read by immunoSEQ multiplex PCR, and TCRdb kept only the in-frame ones, dropping some. For V, J and clone size, that table is used; D and trimming come from the DNA. The data hold roughly 300,000 clones, with 85% to 90% observed a single time. This CDR3 is 16 amino acids long. Germline V lookup: CDR1 LNHNV, CDR2 YYDKDF (reference sequence). The J segment lost 6 bases and the V segment lost 3 bases, leaving 13 bases of the junction unmatched. The specimen sequenced was peripheral blood. This receptor was obtained from a human donor in a cohort sampled during active COVID-19. V and J are TRBV15 and TRBJ2-7; 8 bases fit TRBD2. Here the CDR3 reads CATSRDPYSGSSEQYF. In DNA form, the CDR3 reads TGTGCCACCAGCAGGGACCCATACAGCGGGAGCTCCGAGCAGTACTTC.